This section outlines one T cell receptor (beta chain) sequence together with its context. Under the authors' procedure: Reference gene primer amplification in the assay estimated nucleated cell counts. Assay used: immunoSEQ multiplex PCR; TCRdb lists only in-frame clones, some missing. The V and J calls and clone size are taken from that table; D and trimming were inferred from the DNA. The sample includes fewer than 110,000 clones, about 89% seen only once; the top ten take roughly 10%. Trimming pared 1 base from V and 0 bases from J, leaving 6 bases between. The CDR3 runs 14 residues. Germline V gives CDR1 SGHTA, CDR2 FQGNSA. This sample was taken from a study of blood T cell repertoires in COVID-19.

The chain links TRBV7-2 to TRBJ1-1; D possibly corresponds to TRBD1 (6 bases). This TCR was recovered from a woman under 40 with acute or convalescent COVID-19. Source material: peripheral blood. DNA for the CDR3: TGTGCCAGCAGCTTAGGACAGGTGAACACTGAAGCTTTCTTT. This encodes CASSLGQVNTEAFF.